This T cell receptor (beta chain) was obtained from a study of cytomegalovirus exposure and HLA in healthy donors. Primers included in the PCR were 60 Vbeta and 13 Jbeta primers. Measured with immunoSEQ multiplex PCR; TCRdb has only the in-frame clones, and not every one. This table lists 150,000 or so clones. Germline trimming cut 7 bases from V and 12 bases from J; bases unmatched to any gene: 10. This CDR3 is 15 amino acids long. Per the germline V gene, CDR1 is LNHDA and CDR2 is SQIVND (reference sequence). This chain uses TRBV19 with TRBJ1-6; TRBD1 agrees at 12 bases. Sequencing was performed on PBMCs. The receptor comes from a woman aged 45-65 years in good health and CMV-seronegative. CDR3 sequence reads: CASKGGGQGALPLHF. In DNA form, the CDR3 reads TGTGCCAGTAAAGGAGGGGGACAGGGGGCGTTACCCCTCCACTTT.